What follows are 18 T cell receptor beta chains derived from one specimen sequenced in a study of cytomegalovirus exposure and HLA in healthy donors. Sequenced by immunoSEQ multiplex PCR; TCRdb stores in-frame clones only, minus some. The sample records tens of thousands of clones, approximately 90% being singletons. Sequenced: PBMCs. All receptors come from a young man in good health and CMV-seronegative.

This chain uses TRBV9 with TRBJ2-7; D possibly corresponds to TRBD2 (6 bases). Trimming took off 0 bases at V and 3 bases at J, with 16 bases between the two ends. The CDR3 contains 16 residues. Germline CDR1 and CDR2: SGDLS and YYNGEE. The CDR3 nucleotides are TGTGCCAGCAGCGTAGCTTCCGCTAGCGCAAACTACGAGCAGTACTTC. This encodes CASSVASASANYEQYF.

Only one count was recorded for this clone. This chain links TRBV2 with TRBJ2-3; D is possibly TRBD1 (6 bases). The V end was cut by 8 bases, the J end by 6 bases, with 18 bases between. The CDR3 totals 14 residues. Germline-derived CDR1 and CDR2 are SNHLY and FYNNEI. CDR3 in DNA: TGTGCCAGCGTCTCACAGGGTGTGATGGATACGCAGTATTTT. The encoded protein is CASVSQGVMDTQYF.

CDR3 amino acids: CASRQGVHTGELFF. The DNA of the CDR3 is TGTGCCAGCAGACAGGGAGTACACACCGGGGAGCTGTTTTTT. This chain uses TRBV6-5 with TRBJ2-2; maybe TRBD1 (6 bases). The CDR3 has 14 residues. V lost 6 bases and J lost 3, with 11 bases in between. Germline CDR1 reads MNHEY; CDR2 reads SVGAGI.

The chain carries TRBV11-2 and TRBJ2-1; tentative D call: TRBD2 (5 bases). The CDR3 has 14 amino acids. The germline V gene has CDR1 SGHAT and CDR2 FQNNGV. Trimming took 4 bases from V and 8 from J, leaving 15 bases between them. CDR3 sequence (DNA): TGTGCCAGCAGCTCCGTCATAAGAGGGTATGAGCAGTTCTTC. It codes for CASSSVIRGYEQFF.

This clone was seen only once. This chain links TRBV9 with TRBJ1-1; D may be TRBD1 (6 bases). This CDR3 has 15 residues. Germline CDR1 is SGDLS and CDR2 is YYNGEE. Trimming stripped 4 bases from V and 3 bases from J, with 16 bases between. CDR3 in amino acids: CASSKTGLPDTEAFF. CDR3 DNA: TGTGCCAGCAGCAAAACAGGGTTACCAGACACTGAAGCTTTCTTT.

The V and J genes are TRBV18 and TRBJ1-5; D not certain. Trimming took 2 bases from V and 4 from J, leaving 6 bases between them. The CDR3 contains 13 residues. Germline V gene data show CDR1 as KGHSH and CDR2 as LQKENI. The CDR3 nucleotides are TGTGCCAGCTCACCAGCGGATAATCAGCCCCAGCATTTT. Protein: CASSPADNQPQHF.

This chain joins TRBV27 and TRBJ2-1; 7 nucleotides match TRBD2. The CDR3 runs 11 residues. The germline CDR1 and CDR2 sequences are MNHEY and SMNVEV (reference sequence). The V and J ends lost 6 bases and 12 bases, in that order; junction bases with no gene match: 5. This CDR3 is CASSRSGLQFF. In DNA form, the CDR3 reads TGTGCCAGCAGCCGTAGCGGGTTGCAGTTCTTC.

The chain couples TRBV6-5 to TRBJ2-7; D may be TRBD2 (6 bases). Trimming removed 4 bases from V and 0 bases from J, with 16 bases in between. From germline, CDR1 is MNHEY and CDR2 SVGAGI. CDR3 length equals 16 residues. CDR3 bases: TGTGCCAGCAGTTCGCGGGGCAGAGGCAGCTCCTACGAGCAGTACTTC. Protein product: CASSSRGRGSSYEQYF.

This clone came up once. The rearrangement uses TRBV4-2 and TRBJ2-3; D is ambiguous. Germline lookup yields CDR1 LGHNA and CDR2 YNFKEQ. The length of the CDR3 is 13 residues. Trimming removed 5 bases at V and 2 bases at J, with 8 bases between. Here the CDR3 reads CASSGAVTDTQYF. In nucleotides, the CDR3 is TGTGCCAGCAGCGGAGCTGTCACAGATACGCAGTATTTT.

This clone was counted between two and nine times. CDR3 DNA sequence: TGTGCCAGCAGTGAGGGGGGGGGCAGCTCCTACGAGCAGTACTTC. This encodes CASSEGGGSSYEQYF. V gene TRBV6-1 combines with J gene TRBJ2-7, with D possibly being TRBD2 (7 bases). In germline, CDR1 is MNHNS, CDR2 SASEGT. Trimming stripped 3 bases from V and 0 bases from J, with 12 bases between. The CDR3 is 15 amino acids.

The rearrangement joins TRBV5-4 to TRBJ2-5; possible D gene TRBD1, 5 bases. The V and J ends lost 4 bases and 5 bases respectively, with 15 bases between them. Germline V CDR1 and CDR2: SGHNT, YYREEE (reference sequence). This CDR3 comprises 14 residues. The CDR3 DNA sequence: TGTGCCAGCAGCCAATTCAGGGATGGGGAGACCCAGTACTTC. Translating gives CASSQFRDGETQYF.

This chain connects TRBV30 to TRBJ1-5; 7 positions match TRBD1. Trimming took 2 bases from V and 2 from J; bases not matched to a gene: 12. The CDR3 consists of 17 residues. Per germline, CDR1 GTSNPN and CDR2 SVGIG (reference sequence). CDR3 region: CAWSRDSPSGGNQPQHF. The CDR3 DNA reads TGTGCCTGGAGTAGGGACAGCCCATCTGGGGGCAATCAGCCCCAGCATTTT.

This clone was detected only a few times. V usage is TRBV2 and J usage is TRBJ1-4, with 8 bases aligning to TRBD1. The V gene end was trimmed by 5 bases and the J gene end by 7 bases; junction bases not matched to a gene: 6. The CDR3 runs to 14 residues. Germline CDR1 and CDR2: SNHLY and FYNNEI. The CDR3 region has the DNA TGTGCCAGCAGTCAGGGGGCGCTTAGTGAAAAACTGTTTTTT. This translates into CASSQGALSEKLFF.

This clone was counted between two and nine times. J is TRBJ1-1 and V is TRBV9; maybe TRBD1 (6 bases). This CDR3 is built from 16 residues. V was clipped by 0 bases and J by 3 bases, with 15 bases between them. Germline CDR1 reads SGDLS; CDR2 reads YYNGEE. CDR3 residues: CASSVAQGWGHTEAFF. CDR3 nucleotides: TGTGCCAGCAGCGTAGCTCAGGGGTGGGGGCACACTGAAGCTTTCTTT.

The J gene is TRBJ2-5, the V gene TRBV5-4, with 10 bases lining up with TRBD1. The length of the CDR3 is 16 residues. CDR1 SGHNT and CDR2 YYREEE come from the germline V gene (reference sequence). Unmatched junction bases numbered 6, after V lost 4 bases and J lost 0 bases. CDR3 nucleotides: TGTGCCAGCAGCACCCGGGACAGGGGTAACCAAGAGACCCAGTACTTC. It codes for CASSTRDRGNQETQYF.

This clone was counted only a few times. This chain connects TRBV6-5 to TRBJ1-2, with D perhaps matching TRBD1 (5 bases). The CDR3 has 12 residues. The V gene lost 6 bases and the J gene lost 4 bases, with 9 bases spanning the gap. CDR1 and CDR2 from the germline V gene are MNHEY and SVGAGI. The DNA for the CDR3 is TGTGCCAGCAGAGGGGCCGGCTATGGCTACACCTTC. It encodes CASRGAGYGYTF.

The chain recombines TRBV7-3 with TRBJ1-2, with D unclear. Germline V gene sequence: CDR1 SGHTA, CDR2 FQGTGA. This CDR3 is built from 17 residues. V was clipped by 2 bases and J by 4 bases, with 20 bases between them. CDR3 protein: CASSLSGGPGGIYGYTF. The CDR3 nucleotides read TGTGCCAGCAGCTTATCAGGAGGTCCCGGAGGAATCTATGGCTACACCTTC.

The V call is TRBV4-2, the J call TRBJ2-3; TRBD2 agrees at 15 bases. With V trimmed by 3 bases and J by 6 bases, 4 bases remained unmatched. The CDR3 sequence is 16 residues long. Germline V gene sequence: CDR1 LGHNA, CDR2 YNFKEQ. The CDR3 spells CASSQGLAGGGDTQYF. The CDR3 region has the DNA TGTGCCAGCAGCCAGGGACTAGCGGGGGGCGGGGATACGCAGTATTTT.